This is a list of T cell receptor beta chains from one sample in a study of blood T cells in healthy people across ages. TCRdb called the 5' RACE reads again in MiXCR, with one record for every CDR3 protein. This sample has fewer than 2 million distinct CDR3 sequences, with 35% to 50% found just once. Sequenced material: blood. All receptors derive from a human donor in good health. Both conserved end residues are part of each CDR3. Each record gives: V gene, J gene, clone size, D gene, CDR3 length, CDR3 DNA, CDR3 protein. The D gene is left open where the match is weak. Clone size is not always given. Where it is, it says once, few, many or a class for expanded clones.

v_gene: TRBV10-3
j_gene: TRBJ1-5
abundance: -
d_gene: -
len: 15
CDR3nt: TGTGCCACCAGCCCCGGACAGTCTTTAAATCAGCCCCAGCATTTT
CDR3aa: CATSPGQSLNQPQHF

v_gene: TRBV7-6
j_gene: TRBJ2-7
abundance: few
d_gene: -
len: 14
CDR3nt: TGTGCCAGCAGCTCGCAACAGCTCTCCTACGAGCAGTACTTC
CDR3aa: CASSSQQLSYEQYF

v_gene: TRBV6-6
j_gene: TRBJ2-6
abundance: -
d_gene: -
len: 15
CDR3nt: TGTGCCAGCAGTTACTTTACCTCTGGGGCCAACGTCGTGACTTTC
CDR3aa: CASSYFTSGANVVTF

v_gene: TRBV28
j_gene: TRBJ1-4
abundance: many
d_gene: -
len: 12
CDR3nt: TGTGCCAGCATGGTCTGGGGTGAAAAACTGTTTTTT
CDR3aa: CASMVWGEKLFF

v_gene: TRBV2
j_gene: TRBJ2-4
abundance: few
d_gene: -
len: 13
CDR3nt: TGTGCCAGCACTGTCGATAGGGGGAACATTCAGTACTTC
CDR3aa: CASTVDRGNIQYF

v_gene: TRBV20-1
j_gene: TRBJ2-5
abundance: few
d_gene: -
len: 13
CDR3nt: TGCAGTGCTAGGGGCCCCGTAGGAGAGACCCAGTACTTC
CDR3aa: CSARGPVGETQYF

v_gene: TRBV6-5
j_gene: TRBJ2-3
abundance: few
d_gene: -
len: 15
CDR3nt: TGTGCCAGCAGCTCACCGGGGCTAGCCATAGATACGCAGTATTTT
CDR3aa: CASSSPGLAIDTQYF

v_gene: TRBV4-1
j_gene: TRBJ1-1
abundance: -
d_gene: -
len: 14
CDR3nt: TGCGCCAGCAGCCAAGCTGGGCAGAACACTGAAGCTTTCTTT
CDR3aa: CASSQAGQNTEAFF

v_gene: TRBV29-1
j_gene: TRBJ2-7
abundance: many
d_gene: -
len: 12
CDR3nt: TGCAGCGTTGGCGACCTGACCTACGAGCAGTACTTC
CDR3aa: CSVGDLTYEQYF

v_gene: TRBV7-9
j_gene: TRBJ2-3
abundance: -
d_gene: TRBD1
len: 18
CDR3nt: TGTGCCAGCAGCTTATACCCGACAGGGGGCAAAATGACAGATACGCAGTATTTT
CDR3aa: CASSLYPTGGKMTDTQYF

v_gene: TRBV7-2
j_gene: TRBJ2-1
abundance: -
d_gene: -
len: 14
CDR3nt: TGTGCCAGCAGCTCTTTGCGTCATGACAATGGGCAGTTCTTC
CDR3aa: CASSSLRHDNGQFF

v_gene: TRBV29-1
j_gene: TRBJ2-7
abundance: few
d_gene: -
len: 12
CDR3nt: TGCGGAGCCGGGGGCAGATCCTACGAGCAGTACTTC
CDR3aa: CGAGGRSYEQYF

v_gene: TRBV25-1
j_gene: TRBJ2-5
abundance: few
d_gene: -
len: 14
CDR3nt: TGTGCCAGCAGTGATTATTTTGGACAGAAAGAGCAGTACTTC
CDR3aa: CASSDYFGQKEQYF

v_gene: TRBV5-1
j_gene: TRBJ2-1
abundance: -
d_gene: TRBD2
len: 16
CDR3nt: TGCGCCAGCAGCGCCGAACTAGCGGAGATCCATCATGAGCAGTTCTTC
CDR3aa: CASSAELAEIHHEQFF

v_gene: TRBV28
j_gene: TRBJ2-7
abundance: -
d_gene: TRBD2
len: 14
CDR3nt: TGTGCCAGCAGTTTTTTAGCGGGTCAATACGAGCAGTACTTC
CDR3aa: CASSFLAGQYEQYF

v_gene: TRBV27
j_gene: TRBJ1-2
abundance: few
d_gene: -
len: 13
CDR3nt: TGTGCCTGCAGTTTTAGGGCAGACTATGGCTACACCTTC
CDR3aa: CACSFRADYGYTF

v_gene: TRBV7-2
j_gene: TRBJ1-1
abundance: few
d_gene: -
len: 13
CDR3nt: TGTGCCAGCAGCTTAGCCTCAGAGTCGGTAGCTTTCTTT
CDR3aa: CASSLASESVAFF

v_gene: TRBV5-1
j_gene: TRBJ1-2
abundance: -
d_gene: TRBD1
len: 14
CDR3nt: TGCGCCAGCAGCCTACGGGACAGGGCGGATGGCTACACCTTC
CDR3aa: CASSLRDRADGYTF

v_gene: TRBV20-1
j_gene: TRBJ2-4
abundance: few
d_gene: TRBD1
len: 19
CDR3nt: TGCAGTGCGGGCCGAACGACAGGGGGCTTATCTCACGCCAAAAACATTCAGTACTTC
CDR3aa: CSAGRTTGGLSHAKNIQYF

v_gene: TRBV24-1
j_gene: TRBJ2-3
abundance: -
d_gene: TRBD1
len: 16
CDR3nt: TGTGCCACCAGTGAACCGGGACAGGGGGCAACAGATACGCAGTATTTT
CDR3aa: CATSEPGQGATDTQYF

v_gene: TRBV20-1
j_gene: TRBJ1-5
abundance: -
d_gene: TRBD1
len: 12
CDR3nt: TGCAGTGCAGCAGGACAGGGAGGGCCCCAGCATTTT
CDR3aa: CSAAGQGGPQHF

v_gene: TRBV11-2
j_gene: TRBJ1-2
abundance: -
d_gene: -
len: 15
CDR3nt: TGTGCCAGCAGCTCAGTCCGGGGCCCTTGGGGGGGCTACACCTTC
CDR3aa: CASSSVRGPWGGYTF

v_gene: TRBV29-1
j_gene: TRBJ2-5
abundance: few
d_gene: TRBD2
len: 14
CDR3nt: TGCAGCGTTGCTGATAGCGGGGTGGGAGAGACCCAGTACTTC
CDR3aa: CSVADSGVGETQYF

v_gene: TRBV29-1
j_gene: TRBJ2-7
abundance: -
d_gene: TRBD1
len: 12
CDR3nt: TGCAGCGCCCGGGACAGGGGGATCGAGCAGTACTTC
CDR3aa: CSARDRGIEQYF

v_gene: TRBV3-1
j_gene: TRBJ2-3
abundance: few
d_gene: -
len: 15
CDR3nt: TGTGCCAGCAGCCAACCCCGGAGGGGCGGGGATACGCAGTATTTT
CDR3aa: CASSQPRRGGDTQYF

v_gene: TRBV29-1
j_gene: TRBJ1-1
abundance: -
d_gene: TRBD1
len: 14
CDR3nt: TGCAGCGTTCGGACAGGGCTTAGTAACACTGAAGCTTTCTTT
CDR3aa: CSVRTGLSNTEAFF

v_gene: TRBV24-1
j_gene: TRBJ1-2
abundance: -
d_gene: -
len: 16
CDR3nt: TGTGCCACCAGTGATCCGACAGATTTTGGGATCTATGGCTACACCTTC
CDR3aa: CATSDPTDFGIYGYTF

v_gene: TRBV6-2/TRBV6-3
j_gene: TRBJ2-3
abundance: -
d_gene: -
len: 12
CDR3nt: TGTGCCAGCAGTAACGGACAGACAACGCAGTATTTT
CDR3aa: CASSNGQTTQYF

v_gene: TRBV5-1
j_gene: TRBJ2-4
abundance: -
d_gene: -
len: 12
CDR3nt: TGCGCCAGCAGCTCGGCCGGGACCACCTTGTACTTC
CDR3aa: CASSSAGTTLYF

v_gene: TRBV7-2
j_gene: TRBJ2-4
abundance: many
d_gene: TRBD1
len: 13
CDR3nt: TGTGCCAGCAAAAAGGACAGGGGGGGGATTCAGTACTTC
CDR3aa: CASKKDRGGIQYF

v_gene: TRBV28
j_gene: TRBJ1-5
abundance: -
d_gene: -
len: 14
CDR3nt: TGTGCCAGCAGGTCCCCAGGAAGCAATCAGCCCCAGCATTTT
CDR3aa: CASRSPGSNQPQHF